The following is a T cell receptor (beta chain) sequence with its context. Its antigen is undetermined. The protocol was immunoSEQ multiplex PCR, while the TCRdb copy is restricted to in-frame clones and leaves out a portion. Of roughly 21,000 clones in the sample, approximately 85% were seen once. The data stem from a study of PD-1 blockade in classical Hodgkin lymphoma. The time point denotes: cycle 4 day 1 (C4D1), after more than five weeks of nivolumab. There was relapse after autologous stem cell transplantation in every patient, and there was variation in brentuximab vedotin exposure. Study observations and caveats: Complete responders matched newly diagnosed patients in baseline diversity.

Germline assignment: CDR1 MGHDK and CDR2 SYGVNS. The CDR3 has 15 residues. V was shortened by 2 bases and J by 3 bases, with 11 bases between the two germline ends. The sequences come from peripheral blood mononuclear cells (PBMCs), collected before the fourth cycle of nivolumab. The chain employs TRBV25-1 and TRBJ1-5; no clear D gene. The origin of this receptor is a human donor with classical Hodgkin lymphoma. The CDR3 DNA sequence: TGTGCCAGCAGTGAAAGGAGGCCCGTCAATCAGCCCCAGCATTTT. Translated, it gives CASSERRPVNQPQHF.